These 20 T cell receptor beta chains came from one sample sequenced in a study of tumor and adjacent non-tumor tissue in lung cancer. The template was RNA from unsorted bulk tissue. Distant lung tissue was collected more than 3 cm away from the tumor edge. A modified ARM-PCR protocol with three rounds of nested PCR amplified TCRbeta. Each CDR3 protein gets one entry after TCRdb re-called the multiplex PCR reads with MiXCR. Of over 80,000 distinct CDR3 sequences listed, about 77% were seen once; the top ten hold around a fifth. Material: distant non-tumor lung tissue. The receptor set was obtained from a woman aged 50 to 65 with non-small cell lung cancer.

This clonotype was observed a few times. The junction does not match germline at one end; this may be a read error. Written as DNA, the CDR3 is TGCAGTACTAGAGGCCGGGAGGGCCTTAATGAGCAGTTCTTC. Amino acid sequence: CSTRGREGLNEQFF. The chain is built from TRBV20-1 and TRBJ2-1; 8 positions match TRBD2. The CDR3 length is 14 residues. Germline CDR1 reads DFQATT; CDR2 reads SNEGSKA (reference sequence).

This sequence joins TRBV11-2 and TRBJ2-1, with 11 bases matching TRBD2. Trimming at V came to 10 bases and at J to 1 base, leaving 15 bases not matched to a gene. Per germline, CDR1 SGHAT and CDR2 FQNNGV. The CDR3 spans 18 residues. CDR3 in amino acids: CANGPCSGRAGSYNEQFF. The CDR3 nucleotides are TGTGCCAACGGCCCCTGTAGCGGGAGGGCCGGGTCCTACAATGAGCAGTTCTTC.

Only one count was recorded for this clonotype. The CDR3 sequence: CASSVSDCQETQYF. CDR3 nucleotide sequence: TGTGCCAGTAGTGTCTCGGACTGTCAAGAGACCCAGTACTTC. The chain combines TRBV6-6 with TRBJ2-5, with D tentatively TRBD2 (5 bases). Trimming took off 9 bases at V and 2 bases at J, with 16 bases between the two ends. In germline, CDR1 is MNHNY, CDR2 SVGAGI (reference sequence). The CDR3 is 14 amino acids.

In regard to this clonotype: Compared with germline, one end of the junction differs, possibly owing to a read error. The rearrangement joins TRBV11-2 to TRBJ2-1; possibly TRBD2 for D (6 bases). This CDR3 contains 14 residues. Germline V gene data show CDR1 as SGHAT and CDR2 as FQNNGV. Written as DNA, the CDR3 is TGTGCCAACAGCTTAGATGGGGAGACTAGTGGGCAGTTCTTC. Encoded protein: CANSLDGETSGQFF.

Notes on this clonotype: This could be a read error, since a much larger clone is one nucleotide away. The chain carries TRBV28 and TRBJ2-4; no clear D gene. The length of the CDR3 is 16 residues. Germline CDR1 MDHEN, CDR2 SYDVKM. The CDR3 region is CASSFVHSFAKNNQYF. The CDR3 DNA reads as TGTGCCAGCAGTTTTGTCCATTCGTTCGCCAAAAACAATCAGTACTTC.

Comments on this clonotype: Likely a read error: the CDR3 ends without its conserved phenylalanine or tryptophan. The DNA of the CDR3 is TGTGCAAGCAGCTTATCACTAGCGGGAGATATGCAGTATTTG. Residues: CASSLSLAGDMQYL. The genes are TRBV11-2 and TRBJ2-3; the match to TRBD2 covers 11 bases. Looked up from germline, CDR1 is SGHAT and CDR2 is FQNNGV. The CDR3 has 14 residues.

Ten or more counts support this clonotype. V is TRBV7-9 and J is TRBJ2-5; 15 nucleotides line up with TRBD2. Germline CDR1 is SEHNR and CDR2 is FQNEAQ (reference sequence). V trimming: 5 bases; J trimming: 2 bases; junction bases outside the gene matches: 6. CDR3 length: 17 amino acids. The CDR3 nucleotides read TGTGCCAGCAGCCCTCGGACTAGCGGGAGGGTACAAGAGACCCAGTACTTC. Translation gives CASSPRTSGRVQETQYF. The full variable domain, in which reference TRBV7-9 and TRBJ2-5 provide the parts outside the CDR3, is DTGVSQNPRHKITKRGQNVTFRCDPISEHNRLYWYRQTLGQGPEFLTYFQNEAQLEKSRLLSDRFSAERPKGSFSTLEIQRTEQGDSAMYLCASSPRTSGRVQETQYFGPGTRLLVL.

Regarding this clonotype: This CDR3 is missing its conserved last phenylalanine or tryptophan, likely due to a read error. The rearrangement joins TRBV4-2 to TRBJ2-6; the D is unclear. The length of the CDR3 is 15 residues. CDR1 and CDR2 from the germline V gene are LGHNA and YNFKEQ. This CDR3 is CTSSLSRSGANVLTV. CDR3 sequence (DNA): TGTACCAGCAGTCTCAGTCGCTCTGGGGCCAACGTCCTGACTGTC.

With regard to this clonotype: The CDR3 does not end in the conserved phenylalanine or tryptophan, so this is likely a read error. The DNA is omitted, as the CDR3 cannot be located on it reliably, and the CDR3 follows TCRdb's listing. The CDR3 sequence: CAISFMQGPPHNEHFS. J is TRBJ2-1 and V is TRBV11-2; the table's D call of TRBD2 was not tested on the DNA. Germline values: CDR1 SGHAT, CDR2 FQNNGV. The CDR3 comprises 16 residues, both ends counted.

Points on this clonotype: This may be a read error: a much more frequent sequence differs by one nucleotide. In DNA form, the CDR3 reads TGTGCCAGCACCTTGACTATGTGGGAGCCTCCTAACGAGCAGTACTTC. Translating gives CASTLTMWEPPNEQYF. This chain connects TRBV5-4 to TRBJ2-7, with D tentatively TRBD2 (5 bases). Germline values: CDR1 SGHNT, CDR2 YYREEE (reference sequence). The CDR3 is 16 residues long.

In this sample, this clonotype turned up many times. This rearrangement joins TRBV12-3 or TRBV12-4 to TRBJ2-3; the match to TRBD1 covers 10 bases. With 9 bases clipped from V and 0 bases from J, the junction kept 6 bases outside the gene matches. The CDR3 loop spans 15 amino acids. In nucleotides, the CDR3 is TGTGCCAGTAGAGGGACAGGGGCTAGCACAGATACGCAGTATTTT. This sequence encodes CASRGTGASTDTQYF.

The rearrangement uses TRBV7-9 and TRBJ1-2; maybe TRBD1 (5 bases). V was trimmed by 2 bases and J by 8 bases, leaving 18 bases between them. CDR1 is SEHNR and CDR2 is FQNEAQ in the germline V gene (reference sequence). The CDR3 totals 15 residues. The CDR3 DNA reads as TGTGCCAGCAGCTTAAGGGCAGGGAGTCGGAAAGGCTACACCTTC. Encoded protein: CASSLRAGSRKGYTF.

This chain joins TRBV10-1 and TRBJ2-1, with a weak D call TRBD1 (5 bases). V lost 5 bases and J lost 6, with 11 bases in between. Germline CDR1 reads WNHNN; CDR2 reads SYGVQD (reference sequence). The CDR3 sequence is 13 residues long. CDR3 in amino acids: CASSTRTFNEQFF. CDR3 DNA sequence: TGCGCCAGCAGTACCAGGACATTCAATGAGCAGTTCTTC.

This clonotype was seen ten or more times. The chain links TRBV12-3 or TRBV12-4 to TRBJ2-1, with 8 bases matching TRBD1. The CDR3 has 11 amino acids. Trimming at V came to 1 base and at J to 16 bases, leaving 3 bases not matched to a gene. CDR3 loop: CASSLGDRPFF. DNA for the CDR3: TGTGCCAGCAGTTTAGGGGACAGGCCATTCTTC.

Note on this clonotype: This CDR3 is missing its conserved last phenylalanine or tryptophan, likely due to a read error. The CDR3 DNA reads as TGTCCCAGCAGCCCGACGACAGGGGGACGGTCACCCCTCCACTAT. Translating gives CPSSPTTGGRSPLHY. The chain recombines TRBV11-2 with TRBJ1-6; TRBD1 matches at 9 bases. Germline CDR1 reads SGHAT; CDR2 reads FQNNGV. The CDR3 extends over 15 amino acids.

Remarks on this clonotype: A read error may account for a junction end that differs from germline. This chain joins TRBV5-1 and TRBJ2-5; no firm D call. This CDR3 has 14 residues. Per germline, CDR1 SGHRS and CDR2 YFSETQ. For the CDR3, the DNA is TGTGCCGGCAGCTTGGCCGGTGACCAAGAGACCCAGTACTTC. Residues: CAGSLAGDQETQYF.

There are many counts of this clonotype. In DNA form, the CDR3 reads TGTGCCAGCAGTTTAGGAGCTAACACCGGGGAGCTGTTTTTT. Protein sequence: CASSLGANTGELFF. The chain links TRBV12-3 or TRBV12-4 to TRBJ2-2; D remains unclear. The CDR3 spans 14 residues. Trimming removed 1 base from V and 2 bases from J, with 5 bases in between.

A few counts support this clonotype. V is TRBV6-6 and J is TRBJ2-3; D is possibly TRBD1 (5 bases). CDR1 and CDR2 (germline): MNHNY, SVGAGI (reference sequence). V lost 7 bases, J lost 3 bases, and 11 bases lay in between. This CDR3 region has 13 residues. In DNA, the CDR3 is TGTGCCAGCACCGAAGACAGTACAGATACGCAGTATTTT. It codes for CASTEDSTDTQYF.

Remarks on this clonotype: A read error is possible here, since a much larger clone lies one base away. The chain is built from TRBV20-1 and TRBJ1-2, with 9 bases aligning to TRBD1. The germline CDR1 and CDR2 sequences are DFQATT and SNEGSKA (reference sequence). The trim removed 8 bases at V and 4 bases at J, leaving 8 bases unmatched. This CDR3 comprises 13 residues. CDR3 loop: CSSRTGASYGYTF. The CDR3 DNA is TGCAGTTCTCGGACAGGGGCCTCCTATGGCTACACCTTC.

This chain uses TRBV10-3 with TRBJ2-1; 7 bases align to TRBD2. Germline values: CDR1 ENHRY, CDR2 SYGVKD. Trimming cost V 7 bases and J 7 bases; bases outside gene matches: 13. This CDR3 contains 15 residues. Here the CDR3 reads CAIIARTSGINEQFF. The DNA for the CDR3 is TGTGCCATCATTGCCAGGACTAGTGGGATTAATGAGCAGTTCTTC.